This T cell receptor beta chain came from a study of blood T cell repertoires in COVID-19. About the research overall: Specimens from acute and convalescent COVID-19 originated in the United States, Italy and Spain. The cDNA or gDNA used as material had been derived from T cells, B-cell-depleted T cells, or PBMCs.

This clone has just one count. The authors' processing: Counts of nucleated cells, estimated from reference gene primer amplification, were obtained. This table comes from immunoSEQ multiplex PCR, and its TCRdb copy is limited to in-frame clones, with some not included. V and J calls and clone size are as listed in that table; D and trimming were resolved from the DNA. The table lists around 180,000 clones, roughly 80% of them singletons, with roughly 7.1% in the top ten. The CDR3 spans 13 residues. Looked up from germline, CDR1 is SNHLY and CDR2 is FYNNEI. Losses at the gene ends were 10 bases for V and 1 base for J; bases not matched to a gene: 6.

The receptor was derived from a human donor in a cohort sampled during active COVID-19. The sample consisted of peripheral blood. The rearrangement joins TRBV2 to TRBJ1-1; 7 bases align to TRBD1. CDR3: CATQQGRNTEAFF. CDR3 DNA: TGTGCCACTCAACAGGGGCGGAACACTGAAGCTTTCTTT.